These 28 T cell receptor beta chains were sequenced from one sample in a study of cytomegalovirus exposure and HLA in healthy donors. Both 60 Vbeta primers and 13 Jbeta primers went into the PCR. TCRdb's copy holds only in-frame clones and misses some; the assay was immunoSEQ multiplex PCR. The table lists roughly 170,000 clones, around 80% of them singletons. The sample taken for sequencing was PBMCs. Every receptor here comes from a girl aged 2 to 10 in good health and CMV-seropositive.

The DNA for the CDR3 is TGTGCCAGCAGCTTTATACAGGGGCGAAATGAGCAGTTCTTC. Protein: CASSFIQGRNEQFF. V usage is TRBV11-2 and J usage is TRBJ2-1; 7 bases agree with TRBD1. The CDR3 runs to 14 residues. Germline V lookup: CDR1 SGHAT, CDR2 FQNNGV. V shed 3 bases and J 7 bases; nucleotides not matched to a gene: 6.

The rearrangement uses TRBV10-3 and TRBJ2-5; 15 positions agree with TRBD2. The germline CDR1 and CDR2 sequences are ENHRY and SYGVKD. The length of the CDR3 is 18 residues. V lost 10 bases and J lost 2; bases outside the gene matches: 14. The CDR3 protein is CATKTGTSGGILQETQYF. The DNA for the CDR3 is TGTGCCACCAAGACCGGGACTAGCGGGGGGATCTTACAAGAGACCCAGTACTTC.

This rearrangement joins TRBV6-1 to TRBJ2-2; no reliable D call. Trimming shortened V by 5 bases and J by 1 base, and 5 bases separated the two germline ends. Germline CDR1 is MNHNS and CDR2 is SASEGT. The CDR3 has 13 residues. CDR3 in amino acids: CASSSQNTGELFF. The CDR3 DNA is TGTGCCAGCAGTAGCCAGAACACCGGGGAGCTGTTTTTT.

The chain couples TRBV19 to TRBJ2-5; D uncertain. Germline CDR1 reads LNHDA; CDR2 reads SQIVND (reference sequence). V was clipped by 5 bases and J by 5 bases, with 9 bases between them. The CDR3 length is 12 residues. CDR3 loop: CASSLGRETQYF. The DNA of the CDR3 is TGTGCCAGTAGTCTAGGTCGGGAGACCCAGTACTTC.

The V call is TRBV5-1, the J call TRBJ2-7, with 8 bases matching TRBD1. This CDR3 has 16 amino acids. Looked up from germline, CDR1 is SGHRS and CDR2 is YFSETQ. V lost 2 bases, J lost 5 bases, and 12 bases stayed unmatched. The CDR3 here is CASSFWAGQGHNEQYF. In DNA, the CDR3 is TGCGCCAGCAGCTTTTGGGCCGGACAGGGTCACAACGAGCAGTACTTC. Based on the CDR3 plus reference TRBV5-1 and TRBJ2-7, the full variable domain is KAGVTQTPRYLIKTRGQQVTLSCSPISGHRSVSWYQQTPGQGLQFLFEYFSETQRNKGNFPGRFSGRQFSNSRSEMNVSTLELGDSALYLCASSFWAGQGHNEQYFGPGTRLTVT.

Comment on this clone: An end of the junction does not agree with germline; a read error may underlie this. V and J are TRBV5-4 and TRBJ2-7, with D uncertain. This CDR3 comprises 15 residues. Germline V lookup: CDR1 SGHNT, CDR2 YYREEE (reference sequence). The CDR3 DNA follows: TGTGCCAGCAGCCTTCCAGGCCCCAGCTCCCACGAGCAGTACTTC. Translation: CASSLPGPSSHEQYF.

This sequence joins TRBV7-9 and TRBJ1-3; TRBD1 agrees at 9 bases. Trimming removed 2 bases from V and 2 bases from J; junction bases left unmatched: 7. CDR3 length: 17 residues. Germline CDR1 SEHNR, CDR2 FQNEAQ (reference sequence). CDR3 sequence (DNA): TGTGCCAGCAGCTTAAGCCGGGACAGGGAGGCTGGAAACACCATATATTTT. This gives the protein CASSLSRDREAGNTIYF.

The chain couples TRBV7-9 to TRBJ2-7, with 7 bases matching TRBD1. This CDR3 contains 16 residues. Germline V CDR1 and CDR2: SEHNR, FQNEAQ (reference sequence). Losses at the gene ends were 6 bases for V and 0 bases for J; bases not matched to a gene: 11. The CDR3 loop is CASSLLTGASSYEQYF. In DNA form, the CDR3 reads TGTGCCAGCAGTTTACTAACAGGGGCAAGCTCCTACGAGCAGTACTTC. Supplemented by reference TRBV7-9 and TRBJ2-7, the full variable domain reads DTGVSQNPRHKITKRGQNVTFRCDPISEHNRLYWYRQTLGQGPEFLTYFQNEAQLEKSRLLSDRFSAERPKGSFSTLEIQRTEQGDSAMYLCASSLLTGASSYEQYFGPGTRLTVT.

This clone was detected a few times. This chain links TRBV5-6 with TRBJ2-3; TRBD1 agrees at 11 bases. The V gene end was trimmed by 1 base and the J gene end by 4 bases; junction bases not matched to a gene: 8. Germline assignment: CDR1 SGHDT and CDR2 YYEEEE. The CDR3 spans 17 residues. CDR3 amino acids: CASSLKPGTGGADTQYF. The CDR3 coding sequence is TGTGCCAGCAGCTTGAAGCCGGGGACAGGGGGAGCAGATACGCAGTATTTT.

This chain uses TRBV19 with TRBJ1-5, with TRBD1 identical over 7 bases. Germline CDR1 is LNHDA and CDR2 is SQIVND (reference sequence). CDR3 length: 16 amino acids. The V gene end was trimmed by 7 bases and the J gene end by 0 bases; junction bases not matched to a gene: 9. CDR3 nucleotides: TGTGCCAGTAACTCGGACAGGCAGTATAGCAATCAGCCCCAGCATTTT. This sequence encodes CASNSDRQYSNQPQHF. Full variable domain (outside the CDR3, taken from reference TRBV19 and TRBJ1-5): DGGITQSPKYLFRKEGQNVTLSCEQNLNHDAMYWYRQDPGQGLRLIYYSQIVNDFQKGDIAEGYSVSREKKESFPLTVTSAQKNPTAFYLCASNSDRQYSNQPQHFGDGTRLSIL.

The chain joins TRBV2 to TRBJ2-1; 7 positions match TRBD2. The V segment lost 6 bases and the J segment 7 bases; nucleotides outside the gene matches: 0. Germline V lookup: CDR1 SNHLY, CDR2 FYNNEI. This CDR3 is 11 amino acids long. The CDR3 loop is CASSGGNEQFF. The CDR3 DNA reads as TGTGCCAGCAGCGGGGGGAATGAGCAGTTCTTC. Complete variable domain (other parts from reference TRBV2 and TRBJ2-1): EPEVTQTPSHQVTQMGQEVILRCVPISNHLYFYWYRQILGQKVEFLVSFYNNEISEKSEIFDDQFSVERPDGSNFTLKIRSTKLEDSAMYFCASSGGNEQFFGPGTRLTVL.

This chain links TRBV4-1 with TRBJ2-1; D unresolved. The V gene's germline CDR1 is MGHRA and CDR2 YSYEKL. This CDR3 comprises 15 residues. Trimming cost V 0 bases and J 4 bases, with 10 bases left between them. The CDR3 reads CASSQERLFYNEQFF. CDR3 bases: TGCGCCAGCAGCCAAGAGCGTCTATTTTACAATGAGCAGTTCTTC.

The V call is TRBV5-6, the J call TRBJ2-5, with a possible D match to TRBD2 (6 bases). The J call may be mistaken, given a closer DNA end match to TRBJ2-7. Germline CDR1 is SGHDT and CDR2 is YYEEEE. The CDR3 is 16 residues long. CDR3 in DNA: TGTGCCAGCAGCTTGGGTTGGCGGGACTTTTCATACGAGCAGTACTTC. Translation: CASSLGWRDFSYEQYF.

This chain connects TRBV7-2 to TRBJ2-4; 12 nucleotides line up with TRBD2. This CDR3 region has 16 residues. CDR1 is SGHTA, CDR2 FQGNSA, per germline. V trimming: 5 bases; J trimming: 6 bases; junction bases outside the gene matches: 8. CDR3 sequence: CASSPRLAGDINIQYF. The CDR3 nucleotides read TGTGCCAGCAGCCCCAGACTAGCGGGGGATATAAACATTCAGTACTTC.

This chain connects TRBV5-1 to TRBJ2-7, with a possible D match to TRBD1 (6 bases). Germline loops: CDR1 SGHRS, CDR2 YFSETQ. The V and J ends lost 5 bases and 3 bases respectively, with 12 bases between them. The CDR3 extends over 13 amino acids. The CDR3, as DNA: TGCGCCAGCAGAGAAGACAGGAACTACGAGCAGTACTTC. Encoded protein: CASREDRNYEQYF.

The chain has TRBV5-6 and TRBJ2-5; tentatively, D is TRBD1 (6 bases). Germline V CDR1 and CDR2: SGHDT, YYEEEE. This CDR3 has 14 amino acids. Trimming removed 3 bases at V and 3 bases at J, with 12 bases between. The CDR3, as DNA: TGTGCCAGCAGCTGGGGGCAAACAGAAGAGACCCAGTACTTC. Residues: CASSWGQTEETQYF.

This chain connects TRBV19 to TRBJ2-2; D is ambiguous. There are 13 residues in the CDR3. V gave up 5 bases and J gave up 1 base, with 5 bases separating them. Germline V CDR1 and CDR2: LNHDA, SQIVND (reference sequence). Written as DNA, the CDR3 is TGTGCCAGTAGTTCCAAGAACACCGGGGAGCTGTTTTTT. It encodes CASSSKNTGELFF.

This clone has only one observation. This chain joins TRBV28 and TRBJ1-2; 8 nucleotides align to TRBD1. V lost 5 bases, J lost 7 bases, and 6 bases stayed unmatched. Looked up from germline, CDR1 is MDHEN and CDR2 is SYDVKM. The CDR3 totals 13 residues. Written as DNA, the CDR3 is TGTGCCAGCAGTCTCGAGACAGGGGCTGGCTACACCTTC. Protein product: CASSLETGAGYTF.

This clone turned up a few times. V usage is TRBV2 and J usage is TRBJ1-2; D is perhaps TRBD1 (6 bases). The CDR3 consists of 14 residues. The germline gives CDR1 SNHLY, CDR2 FYNNEI. V was trimmed by 4 bases and J by 4 bases, leaving 13 bases between them. CDR3 nucleotides: TGTGCCAGCAGTGTAGGGGGGGCAGGCTATGGCTACACCTTC. Its translation is CASSVGGAGYGYTF.

The count of this clone is one. V is TRBV25-1 and J is TRBJ2-5; D is possibly TRBD1 (6 bases). The CDR3 is 13 amino acids. The germline V gene encodes CDR1 MGHDK and CDR2 SYGVNS. Trimming took off 1 base at V and 5 bases at J, with 8 bases between the two ends. The CDR3, as DNA: TGTGCCAGCAGTGAATGGGGGCGGGAGACCCAGTACTTC. It encodes CASSEWGRETQYF. Together with reference TRBV25-1 and TRBJ2-5, the CDR3 gives the full variable domain: EADIYQTPRYLVIGTGKKITLECSQTMGHDKMYWYQQDPGMELHLIHYSYGVNSTEKGDLSSESTVSRIRTEHFPLTLESARPSHTSQYLCASSEWGRETQYFGPGTRLLVL.

The chain is built from TRBV15 and TRBJ2-7, with no clear D. This CDR3 spans 14 amino acids. Germline V gene lookup returns CDR1 LNHNV and CDR2 YYDKDF (reference sequence). V gave up 1 base and J gave up 2 bases, with 9 bases separating them. The CDR3 loop is CATSRARSTYEQYF. The CDR3 nucleotides are TGTGCCACCAGCAGAGCTCGGTCAACCTACGAGCAGTACTTC.

The rearrangement joins TRBV30 to TRBJ2-7; D is ambiguous. V was clipped by 2 bases and J by 3 bases, with 11 bases between them. This CDR3 has 13 amino acids. Germline loops: CDR1 GTSNPN, CDR2 SVGIG (reference sequence). The chain's CDR3 is CAWSTGLHYEQYF. CDR3 bases: TGTGCCTGGAGTACTGGTCTGCACTACGAGCAGTACTTC.

Turning to this clone: A read error may account for a junction end that differs from germline. CDR3 region: CASSEVRVLGNIGVIF. The CDR3 DNA reads as TGCGCCAGCAGTGAGGTCCGGGTTTTAGGCAATATTGGAGTTATCTTC. This chain joins TRBV10-1 and TRBJ2-7; D is unclear. Per the germline V gene, CDR1 is WNHNN and CDR2 is SYGVQD (reference sequence). This CDR3 is 16 amino acids long.

The V call is TRBV19, the J call TRBJ2-1; D possibly corresponds to TRBD1 (6 bases). The CDR3 totals 16 residues. CDR1 is LNHDA and CDR2 is SQIVND in the germline V gene (reference sequence). V lost 1 base and J 8 bases, leaving 18 bases between the germline ends. The CDR3 DNA reads TGTGCCAGTAGTATAGTAGTAAGGGGGACGGGCCATGAGCAGTTCTTC. It translates to CASSIVVRGTGHEQFF. Variable domain in full (rest from reference TRBV19 and TRBJ2-1): DGGITQSPKYLFRKEGQNVTLSCEQNLNHDAMYWYRQDPGQGLRLIYYSQIVNDFQKGDIAEGYSVSREKKESFPLTVTSAQKNPTAFYLCASSIVVRGTGHEQFFGPGTRLTVL.

The chain carries TRBV6-5 and TRBJ1-1; D ambiguous. The CDR3 consists of 14 residues. With 2 bases removed from V and 5 bases from J, the gap between germline ends came to 12 bases. Germline V gene data show CDR1 as MNHEY and CDR2 as SVGAGI. The CDR3 is CASSYGESKTEAFF. In DNA form, the CDR3 reads TGTGCCAGCAGTTACGGGGAGAGTAAAACTGAAGCTTTCTTT.

The gene calls are TRBV5-6 and TRBJ2-1; 8 positions match TRBD2. The CDR3 totals 13 residues. V dropped 5 bases and J dropped 5; count of bases not matched to a gene: 3. Germline lookup yields CDR1 SGHDT and CDR2 YYEEEE. This CDR3 is CASSAGGHNEQFF. The CDR3 region has the DNA TGTGCCAGCAGTGCGGGAGGACACAATGAGCAGTTCTTC.

This chain uses TRBV2 with TRBJ2-5; a weak D match, TRBD1 (6 bases). Germline CDR1 SNHLY, CDR2 FYNNEI. The V gene lost 6 bases and the J gene lost 2 bases, with 13 bases spanning the gap. This CDR3 contains 14 residues. The CDR3 here is CASRKRTVQETQYF. The CDR3 region has the DNA TGTGCCAGCAGAAAGAGGACAGTTCAAGAGACCCAGTACTTC.

The J gene is TRBJ1-2, the V gene TRBV7-2; no clear D. The CDR3 sequence is 13 residues long. V lost 5 bases and J lost 8, with 15 bases in between. Looked up from germline, CDR1 is SGHTA and CDR2 is FQGNSA. CDR3 nucleotide sequence: TGTGCCAGCAGCCGCGGGATCTGGGAGGGCTACACCTTC. Translating gives CASSRGIWEGYTF.